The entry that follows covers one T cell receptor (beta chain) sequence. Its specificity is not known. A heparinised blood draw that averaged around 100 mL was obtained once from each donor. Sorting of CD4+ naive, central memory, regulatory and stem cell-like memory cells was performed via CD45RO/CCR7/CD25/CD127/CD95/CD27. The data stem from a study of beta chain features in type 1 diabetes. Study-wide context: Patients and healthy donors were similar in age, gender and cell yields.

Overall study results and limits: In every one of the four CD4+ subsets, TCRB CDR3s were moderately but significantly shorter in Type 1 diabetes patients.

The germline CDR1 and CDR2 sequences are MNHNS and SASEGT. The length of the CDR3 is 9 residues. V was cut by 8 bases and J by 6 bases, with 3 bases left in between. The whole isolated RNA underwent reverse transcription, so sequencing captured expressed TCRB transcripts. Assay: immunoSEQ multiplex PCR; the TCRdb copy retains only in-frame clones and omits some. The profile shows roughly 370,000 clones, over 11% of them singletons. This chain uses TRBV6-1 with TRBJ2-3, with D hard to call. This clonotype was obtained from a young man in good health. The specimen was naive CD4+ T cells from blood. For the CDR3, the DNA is TGTGCCAGCGGCGATACGCAGTATTTT. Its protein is CASGDTQYF.